This passage covers 10 T cell receptor beta chains from one sample sequenced in a study of T cell repertoires in cytomegalovirus infection. Via MiXCR, TCRdb re-called the reads, giving one row per CDR3 protein. The table records fewer than 250,000 distinct CDR3 sequences, around 12% of them present only once. Sequencing was carried out using PBMCs. Source of these receptors: a human donor in good health (CMV status not recorded). Some clones in this sample may be carry-over from other donors' samples.

Comments on this clonotype: No conserved phenylalanine or tryptophan is present at the end of the CDR3, so a read error is the likely explanation. V gene TRBV30 combines with J gene TRBJ1-5; tentative D call: TRBD1 (6 bases). The CDR3 is made up of 13 amino acids. CDR1 and CDR2 from the germline V gene are GTSNPN and SVGIG (reference sequence). V was shortened by 0 bases and J by 4 bases, with 7 bases between the two germline ends. This CDR3 is CAWSVGGNQPQHL. CDR3 bases: TGTGCCTGGAGTGTAGGGGGGAATCAGCCCCAGCATTTG.

V is TRBV9 and J is TRBJ2-1; possible D gene TRBD2, 6 bases. The ends were cut back, 4 bases at V and 8 bases at J, with 16 bases in the middle. CDR1 and CDR2 (germline): SGDLS, YYNGEE. The CDR3 loop spans 14 amino acids. The CDR3 coding sequence is TGTGCCAGCAGCTCAGGGACTGCGGTCTATGAGCAGTTCTTC. As protein: CASSSGTAVYEQFF. Looking up the rest from reference TRBV9 and TRBJ2-1 gives the full variable domain: DSGVTQTPKHLITATGQRVTLRCSPRSGDLSVYWYQQSLDQGLQFLIQYYNGEERAKGNILERFSAQQFPDLHSELNLSSLELGDSALYFCASSSGTAVYEQFFGPGTRLTVL.

This sequence joins TRBV5-4 and TRBJ2-7; D is uncertain. The CDR3 contains 14 residues. V dropped 0 bases and J dropped 4 bases, with 11 bases sitting between them. The germline V gene has CDR1 SGHNT and CDR2 YYREEE (reference sequence). The CDR3 reads CASSLGQQVYEQYF. The CDR3 DNA is TGTGCCAGCAGCTTGGGACAACAAGTATACGAGCAGTACTTC.

The CDR3 protein is CASKAGPSTDTQYF. The DNA for the CDR3 is TGTGCCAGTAAGGCGGGGCCTAGCACAGATACGCAGTATTTT. This chain connects TRBV19 to TRBJ2-3; tentative D call: TRBD2 (6 bases). Trimming stripped 7 bases from V and 0 bases from J, with 11 bases between. Looked up from germline, CDR1 is LNHDA and CDR2 is SQIVND (reference sequence). The CDR3 length is 14 residues.

This clonotype was seen a few times. The chain links TRBV11-3 to TRBJ2-7; D is unresolved. V lost 2 bases, J lost 9 bases, and 11 bases lay in between. Per germline, CDR1 SGHNT and CDR2 YENEEA. The CDR3 has 12 residues. CDR3 in DNA: TGTGCCAGCAGCTTAAGGACGGAATCGCAGTACTTC. It yields the protein CASSLRTESQYF.

The chain couples TRBV20-1 to TRBJ1-6; D possibly corresponds to TRBD1 (6 bases). This CDR3 spans 14 amino acids. From germline, CDR1 is DFQATT and CDR2 SNEGSKA (reference sequence). V was shortened by 5 bases and J by 7 bases, with 15 bases between the two germline ends. The CDR3 DNA reads as TGCAGTGCTTACGATGGACAGATGAATTCACCCCTCCACTTT. This sequence encodes CSAYDGQMNSPLHF.

Many counts were recorded for this clonotype. J is TRBJ1-1 and V is TRBV7-2; D is undetermined. V was clipped by 2 bases and J by 0 bases, with 10 bases between them. Germline loops: CDR1 SGHTA, CDR2 FQGNSA. The CDR3 runs to 15 residues. The CDR3 DNA reads TGTGCCAGCAGCTTACATTTCGGATTGAACACTGAAGCTTTCTTT. The encoded protein is CASSLHFGLNTEAFF. Looking up the rest from reference TRBV7-2 and TRBJ1-1 gives the full variable domain: GAGVSQSPSNKVTEKGKDVELRCDPISGHTALYWYRQSLGQGLEFLIYFQGNSAPDKSGLPSDRFSAERTGGSVSTLTIQRTQQEDSAVYLCASSLHFGLNTEAFFGQGTRLTVV.

This clonotype was found many times. V gene TRBV7-2 combines with J gene TRBJ2-5, with 8 bases lining up with TRBD2. The CDR3 contains 15 residues. Unmatched junction bases numbered 9, after V lost 5 bases and J lost 4 bases. From germline, CDR1 is SGHTA and CDR2 FQGNSA. CDR3 in DNA: TGTGCCAGCAGCCCCCCGGGACTAGGGGGAGAGACCCAGTACTTC. It encodes CASSPPGLGGETQYF.

This clonotype was observed many times. V gene TRBV7-8 combines with J gene TRBJ1-4; possible D gene TRBD1, 6 bases. This CDR3 region has 15 residues. Germline V lookup: CDR1 SGHVS, CDR2 FQNEAQ. Trimming left V 2 bases short and J 7 bases short, with 14 bases between. Here the CDR3 DNA reads TGTGCCAGCAGCTTATCCTACAGGGTCGGTGAAAAACTGTTTTTT. Protein sequence: CASSLSYRVGEKLFF.

This clonotype has at least ten counts. The chain combines TRBV28 with TRBJ2-5, with 10 nucleotides matching TRBD2. V gave up 2 bases and J gave up 1 base; unmatched junction bases: 4. The germline V gene encodes CDR1 MDHEN and CDR2 SYDVKM. The CDR3 consists of 16 residues. DNA for the CDR3: TGTGCCAGCAGTTTAAGCGGGGGGGTTATCCAAGAGACCCAGTACTTC. It codes for CASSLSGGVIQETQYF.